The 9 T cell receptor beta chains reported below all come from one sample, sequenced in a study of T cell responses to AZD1222 COVID-19 vaccine. Method: immunoSEQ multiplex PCR; TCRdb's copy keeps in-frame clones and lacks some. Of about 130,000 clones listed, roughly 80% are singletons. This sample comprised peripheral blood, obtained on day 0 of AZD1222 vaccination. These receptors came from an adult in good health.

The genes are TRBV28 and TRBJ1-1, with D maybe TRBD1 (5 bases). The V gene's germline CDR1 is MDHEN and CDR2 SYDVKM. The CDR3 extends over 15 amino acids. V lost 5 bases, J lost 5 bases, and 18 bases lay in between. The CDR3 spells CASSILTGGLTEAFF. Written as DNA, the CDR3 is TGTGCCAGCAGTATCTTAACCGGGGGATTGACTGAAGCTTTCTTT.

The chain links TRBV5-4 to TRBJ1-3; D remains ambiguous. V was pared by 5 bases and J by 0 bases, with 18 bases between. The germline V gene has CDR1 SGHNT and CDR2 YYREEE (reference sequence). This CDR3 is built from 17 residues. CDR3 amino acids: CASRPGPGRPSGNTIYF. For the CDR3, the DNA is TGTGCCAGCAGGCCCGGGCCGGGCAGACCCTCTGGAAACACCATATATTTT.

About this clone: A junction end diverges from the germline sequence, so it may reflect a read error. The chain carries TRBV5-1 and TRBJ2-1, with 10 bases lining up with TRBD2. CDR1 SGHRS and CDR2 YFSETQ come from the germline V gene. CDR3 length: 18 amino acids. The CDR3 loop reads CARSGGGLASGINDEQFF. CDR3 coding DNA: TGCGCCCGCAGCGGGGGGGGACTAGCAAGTGGGATCAACGATGAGCAGTTCTTC.

This chain uses TRBV5-4 with TRBJ2-2; possible D gene TRBD2, 5 bases. V lost 2 bases and J 5 bases, leaving 19 bases between the germline ends. This CDR3 has 17 residues. The germline gives CDR1 SGHNT, CDR2 YYREEE (reference sequence). The CDR3 DNA follows: TGTGCCAGCAGCTTAACCTTAGGACTTACGTTTACCGGGGAGCTGTTTTTT. Translated: CASSLTLGLTFTGELFF.

The V and J genes are TRBV9 and TRBJ1-3; unclear D gene. The CDR3 consists of 17 residues. Trimming stripped 4 bases from V and 4 bases from J, with 21 bases between. Germline loops: CDR1 SGDLS, CDR2 YYNGEE. The DNA for the CDR3 is TGTGCCAGCAGCCCCCGGGAGGCGACAAAGGGAGGAAACACCATATATTTT. This codes for CASSPREATKGGNTIYF.

This clone was found a few times. The genes are TRBV6-5 and TRBJ2-7; D is ambiguous. Between the trimmed V and J ends, which lost 8 bases and 5 bases, there was a span of 10 bases. CDR1 is MNHEY, CDR2 SVGAGI, per germline. This CDR3 has 11 residues. DNA for the CDR3: TGTGCCAGCGGCATGGGCCACGAGCAGTACTTC. Translation: CASGMGHEQYF.

The chain links TRBV5-4 to TRBJ1-6; D unresolved. CDR1 is SGHNT, CDR2 YYREEE, per germline (reference sequence). Trimming stripped 3 bases from V and 8 bases from J, with 15 bases between. The CDR3 sequence is 15 residues long. The CDR3 nucleotides read TGTGCCAGCAGCTCGGGTTCAGCGACTTATTCACCCCTCCACTTT. Translation: CASSSGSATYSPLHF.

The V and J genes are TRBV5-6 and TRBJ1-4, with TRBD1 matching 9 bases. Germline loops: CDR1 SGHDT, CDR2 YYEEEE. This CDR3 spans 16 amino acids. V shed 4 bases, J shed 0 bases, and the junction held 4 bases outside the gene matches. CDR3 loop: CASSRTGAATNEKLFF. The CDR3 nucleotides read TGTGCCAGCAGCCGGACAGGGGCAGCAACTAATGAAAAACTGTTTTTT.

Concerning this clone: Other DNA sequences in this sample translate to the same CDR3. This chain links TRBV12-3 or TRBV12-4 with TRBJ1-1; D uncertain. The germline V and J ends were trimmed by 0 bases and 1 base, with 3 bases remaining between them. The CDR3 loop spans 13 amino acids. CDR3 in amino acids: CASSLAGNTEAFF. The CDR3, as DNA: TGTGCCAGCAGTTTAGCCGGGAACACTGAAGCTTTCTTT.